The source of this TCR beta chain is a study of T cell responses to AZD1222 COVID-19 vaccine. Concerning this clone: Antigen unknown.

General observations from the study: Receipt of two AZD1222 doses was followed by a rise in Spike-specific TCR breadth and depth.

Per the germline V gene, CDR1 is MNHEY and CDR2 is SMNVEV (reference sequence). Trimming took 1 base from V and 6 from J, leaving 12 bases between them. The CDR3 totals 14 residues. Profiling relied on immunoSEQ multiplex PCR, and the TCRdb table lists in-frame clones only, not all of them. Here the sample spans approximately 140,000 clones, 94% being singletons. This chain uses TRBV27 with TRBJ1-1; D is ambiguous. Sample: peripheral blood, taken on day 0 of AZD1222 vaccination. This receptor was taken from an adult in good health. CDR3 DNA sequence: TGTGCCAGCAGTTTATTGCGGGGATTTGCTGAAGCTTTCTTT. Its translation: CASSLLRGFAEAFF.